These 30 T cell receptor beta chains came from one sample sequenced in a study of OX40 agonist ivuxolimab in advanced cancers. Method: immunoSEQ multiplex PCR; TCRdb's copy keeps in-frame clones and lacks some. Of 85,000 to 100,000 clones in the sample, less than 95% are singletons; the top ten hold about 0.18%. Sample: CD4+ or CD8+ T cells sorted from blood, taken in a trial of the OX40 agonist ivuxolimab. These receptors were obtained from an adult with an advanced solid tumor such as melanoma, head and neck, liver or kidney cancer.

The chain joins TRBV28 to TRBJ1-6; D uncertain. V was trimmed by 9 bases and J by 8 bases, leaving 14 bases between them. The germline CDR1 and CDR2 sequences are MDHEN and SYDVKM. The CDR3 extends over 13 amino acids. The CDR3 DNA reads TGTGCCAGTTTGCACGGACGGTATTCACCCCTCCACTTT. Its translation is CASLHGRYSPLHF.

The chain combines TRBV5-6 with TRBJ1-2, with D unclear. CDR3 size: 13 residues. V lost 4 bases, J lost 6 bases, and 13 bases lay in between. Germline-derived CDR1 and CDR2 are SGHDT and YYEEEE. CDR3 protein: CASSLGLEDGYTF. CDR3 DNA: TGTGCCAGCAGCCTCGGGTTAGAGGATGGCTACACCTTC.

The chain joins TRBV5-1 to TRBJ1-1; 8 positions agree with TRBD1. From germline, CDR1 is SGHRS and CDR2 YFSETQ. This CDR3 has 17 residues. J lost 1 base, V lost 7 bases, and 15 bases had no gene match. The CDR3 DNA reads TGCGCCAGCGGACTTGCACGGACAGGGACAGGGAACACTGAAGCTTTCTTT. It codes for CASGLARTGTGNTEAFF. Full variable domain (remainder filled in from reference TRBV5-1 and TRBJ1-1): KAGVTQTPRYLIKTRGQQVTLSCSPISGHRSVSWYQQTPGQGLQFLFEYFSETQRNKGNFPGRFSGRQFSNSRSEMNVSTLELGDSALYLCASGLARTGTGNTEAFFGQGTRLTVV.

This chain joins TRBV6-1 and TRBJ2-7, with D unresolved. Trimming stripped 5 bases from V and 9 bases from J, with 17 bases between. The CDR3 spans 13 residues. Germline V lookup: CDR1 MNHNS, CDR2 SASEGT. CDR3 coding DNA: TGTGCCAGCAGTACGGGTCCTAAACTTGGGCAGTACTTC. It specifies CASSTGPKLGQYF.

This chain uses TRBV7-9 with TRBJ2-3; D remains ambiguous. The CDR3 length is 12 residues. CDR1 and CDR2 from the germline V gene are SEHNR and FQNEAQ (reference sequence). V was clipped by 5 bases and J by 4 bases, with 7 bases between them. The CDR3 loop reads CASSPLADTQYF. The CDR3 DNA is TGTGCCAGCAGCCCTCTCGCAGATACGCAGTATTTT.

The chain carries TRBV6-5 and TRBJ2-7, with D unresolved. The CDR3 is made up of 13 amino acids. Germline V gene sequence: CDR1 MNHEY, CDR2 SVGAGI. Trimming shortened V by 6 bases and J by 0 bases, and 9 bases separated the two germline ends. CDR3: CASRPYPSYEQYF. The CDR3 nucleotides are TGTGCCAGCAGGCCTTACCCCTCCTACGAGCAGTACTTC.

In nucleotides, the CDR3 is TGTGCCAGCAGCTTAACACCCCCAACAGGGTCGGGCAATCAGCCCCAGCATTTT. This encodes CASSLTPPTGSGNQPQHF. The J gene is TRBJ1-5, the V gene TRBV7-6; D may be TRBD1 (6 bases). CDR1 and CDR2 from the germline V gene are SGHVS and FNYEAQ. The CDR3 runs to 18 residues. With 2 bases removed from V and 2 bases from J, the gap between germline ends came to 19 bases.

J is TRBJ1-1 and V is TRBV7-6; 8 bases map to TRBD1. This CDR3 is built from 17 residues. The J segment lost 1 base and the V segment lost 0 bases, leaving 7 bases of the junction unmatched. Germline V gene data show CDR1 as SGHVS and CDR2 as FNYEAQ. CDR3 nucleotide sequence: TGTGCCAGCAGCTTAGCGACCTCCGGGACAGGGAACACTGAAGCTTTCTTT. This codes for CASSLATSGTGNTEAFF.

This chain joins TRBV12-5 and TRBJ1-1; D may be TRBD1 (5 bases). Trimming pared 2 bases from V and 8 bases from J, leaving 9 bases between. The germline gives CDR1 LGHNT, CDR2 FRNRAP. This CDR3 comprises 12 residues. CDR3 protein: CASGLWDGEAFF. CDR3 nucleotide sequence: TGTGCTAGTGGTTTGTGGGACGGGGAAGCTTTCTTT.

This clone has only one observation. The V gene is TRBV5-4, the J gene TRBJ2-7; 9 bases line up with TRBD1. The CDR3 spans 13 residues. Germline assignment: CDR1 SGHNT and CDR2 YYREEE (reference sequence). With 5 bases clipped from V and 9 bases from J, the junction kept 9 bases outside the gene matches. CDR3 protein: CASSLDRGVVQYF. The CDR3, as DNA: TGTGCCAGCAGTCTGGACAGGGGAGTCGTGCAGTACTTC. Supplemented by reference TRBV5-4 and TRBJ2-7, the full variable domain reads ETGVTQSPTHLIKTRGQQVTLRCSSQSGHNTVSWYQQALGQGPQFIFQYYREEENGRGNFPPRFSGLQFPNYSSELNVNALELDDSALYLCASSLDRGVVQYFGPGTRLTVT.

CDR3 nucleotide sequence: TGTGCCAGCACCCGAATCGGCATCCGGGCGGATACGCAGTATTTT. Amino acid sequence: CASTRIGIRADTQYF. The J gene is TRBJ2-3, the V gene TRBV27; D call uncertain. The CDR3 length is 15 residues. Trimming pared 7 bases from V and 6 bases from J, leaving 20 bases between. CDR1 MNHEY and CDR2 SMNVEV come from the germline V gene (reference sequence).

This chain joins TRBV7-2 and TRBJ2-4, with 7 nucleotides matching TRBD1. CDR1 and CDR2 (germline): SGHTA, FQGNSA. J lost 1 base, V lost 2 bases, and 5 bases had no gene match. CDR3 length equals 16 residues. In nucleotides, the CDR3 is TGTGCCAGCAGCTTAACGACAGGGAAGGCCAAAAACATTCAGTACTTC. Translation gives CASSLTTGKAKNIQYF.

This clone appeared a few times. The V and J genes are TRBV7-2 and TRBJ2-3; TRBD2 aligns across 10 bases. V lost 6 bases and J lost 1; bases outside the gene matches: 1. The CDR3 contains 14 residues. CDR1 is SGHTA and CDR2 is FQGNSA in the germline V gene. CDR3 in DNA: TGTGCCAGCAGGAGCGGGGGGGGCACAGATACGCAGTATTTT. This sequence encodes CASRSGGGTDTQYF.

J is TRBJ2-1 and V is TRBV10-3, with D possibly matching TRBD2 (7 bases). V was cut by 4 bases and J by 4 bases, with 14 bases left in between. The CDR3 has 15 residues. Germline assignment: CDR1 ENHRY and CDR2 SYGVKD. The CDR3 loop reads CAISGGGGLYNEQFF. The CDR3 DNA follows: TGTGCCATCAGTGGGGGAGGGGGGCTTTACAATGAGCAGTTCTTC.

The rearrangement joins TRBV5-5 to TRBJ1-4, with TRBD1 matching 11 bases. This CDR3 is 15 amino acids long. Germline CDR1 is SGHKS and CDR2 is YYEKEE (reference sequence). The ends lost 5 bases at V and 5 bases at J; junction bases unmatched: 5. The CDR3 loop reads CASRYRDRGNEKLFF. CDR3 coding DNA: TGTGCCAGCAGATATAGGGACAGGGGGAATGAAAAACTGTTTTTT. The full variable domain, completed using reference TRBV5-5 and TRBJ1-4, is DAGVTQSPTHLIKTRGQQVTLRCSPISGHKSVSWYQQVLGQGPQFIFQYYEKEERGRGNFPDRFSARQFPNYSSELNVNALLLGDSALYLCASRYRDRGNEKLFFGSGTQLSVL.

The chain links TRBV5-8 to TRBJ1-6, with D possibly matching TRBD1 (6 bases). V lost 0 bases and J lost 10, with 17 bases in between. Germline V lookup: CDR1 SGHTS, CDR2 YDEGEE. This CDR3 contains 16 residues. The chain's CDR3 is CASSLGAPRGGSPLHF. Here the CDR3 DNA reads TGTGCCAGCAGCTTGGGCGCCCCAAGGGGGGGATCACCCCTCCACTTT.

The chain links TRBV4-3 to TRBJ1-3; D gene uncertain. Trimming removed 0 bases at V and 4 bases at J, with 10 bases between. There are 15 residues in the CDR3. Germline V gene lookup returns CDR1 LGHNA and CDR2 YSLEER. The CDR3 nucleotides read TGCGCCAGCAGCCAAGATTCTACGCGAGGAAACACCATATATTTT. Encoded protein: CASSQDSTRGNTIYF.

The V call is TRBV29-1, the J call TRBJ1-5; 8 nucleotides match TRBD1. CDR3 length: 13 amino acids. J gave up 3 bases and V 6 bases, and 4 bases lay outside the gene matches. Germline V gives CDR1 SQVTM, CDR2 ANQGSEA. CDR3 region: CSVAGQVNQPQHF. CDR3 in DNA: TGCAGCGTGGCGGGACAGGTCAATCAGCCCCAGCATTTT.

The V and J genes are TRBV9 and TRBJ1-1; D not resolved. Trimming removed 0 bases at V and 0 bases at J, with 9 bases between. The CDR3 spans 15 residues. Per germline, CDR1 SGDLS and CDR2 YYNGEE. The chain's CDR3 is CASSVETALNTEAFF. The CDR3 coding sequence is TGTGCCAGCAGCGTAGAAACAGCTTTGAACACTGAAGCTTTCTTT.

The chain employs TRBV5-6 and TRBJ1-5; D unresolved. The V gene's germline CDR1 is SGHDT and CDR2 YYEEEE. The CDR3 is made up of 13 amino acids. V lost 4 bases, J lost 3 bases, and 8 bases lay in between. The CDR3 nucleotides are TGTGCCAGCAGCCTTGACACCAATCAGCCCCAGCATTTT. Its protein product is CASSLDTNQPQHF.

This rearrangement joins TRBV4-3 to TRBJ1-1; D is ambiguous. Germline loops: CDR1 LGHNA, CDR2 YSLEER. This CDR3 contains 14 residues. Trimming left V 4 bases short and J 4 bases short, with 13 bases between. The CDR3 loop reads CASSRTEWATEAFF. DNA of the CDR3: TGCGCCAGCAGCCGAACCGAGTGGGCCACTGAAGCTTTCTTT.

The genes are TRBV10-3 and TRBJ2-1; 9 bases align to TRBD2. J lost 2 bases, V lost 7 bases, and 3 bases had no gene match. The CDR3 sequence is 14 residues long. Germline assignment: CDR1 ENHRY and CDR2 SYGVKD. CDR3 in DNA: TGTGCCATCAAAGAGCGGGAGGCCTACAATGAGCAGTTCTTC. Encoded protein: CAIKEREAYNEQFF.

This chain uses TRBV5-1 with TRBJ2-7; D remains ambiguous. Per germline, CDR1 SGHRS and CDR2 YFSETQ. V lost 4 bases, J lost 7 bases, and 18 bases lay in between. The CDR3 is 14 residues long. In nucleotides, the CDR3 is TGCGCCAGCAGCCTAGGCCTAGAAGTATCGGAGCAGTACTTC. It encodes CASSLGLEVSEQYF. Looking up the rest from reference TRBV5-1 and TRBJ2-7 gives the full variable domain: KAGVTQTPRYLIKTRGQQVTLSCSPISGHRSVSWYQQTPGQGLQFLFEYFSETQRNKGNFPGRFSGRQFSNSRSEMNVSTLELGDSALYLCASSLGLEVSEQYFGPGTRLTVT.

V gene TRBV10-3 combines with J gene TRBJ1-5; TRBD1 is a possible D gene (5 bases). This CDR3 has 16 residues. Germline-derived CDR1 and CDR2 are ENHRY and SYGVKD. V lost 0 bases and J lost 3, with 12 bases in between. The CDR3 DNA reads TGTGCCATCAGTGAGTCTGGGGGACGGAACAATCAGCCCCAGCATTTT. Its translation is CAISESGGRNNQPQHF.

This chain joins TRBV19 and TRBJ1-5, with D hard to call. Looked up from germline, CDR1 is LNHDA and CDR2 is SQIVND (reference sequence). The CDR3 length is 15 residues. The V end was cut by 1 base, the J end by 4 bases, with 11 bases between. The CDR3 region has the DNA TGTGCCAGTAGTATAGTATGGGCGGGGAATCAGCCCCAGCATTTT. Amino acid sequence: CASSIVWAGNQPQHF.

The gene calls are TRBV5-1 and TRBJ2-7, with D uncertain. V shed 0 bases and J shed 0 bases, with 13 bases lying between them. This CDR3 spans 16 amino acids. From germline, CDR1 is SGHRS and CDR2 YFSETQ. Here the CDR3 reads CASSLAPTGSSYEQYF. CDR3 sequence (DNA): TGCGCCAGCAGCTTGGCGCCAACCGGTAGCTCCTACGAGCAGTACTTC. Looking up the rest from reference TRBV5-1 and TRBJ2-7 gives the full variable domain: KAGVTQTPRYLIKTRGQQVTLSCSPISGHRSVSWYQQTPGQGLQFLFEYFSETQRNKGNFPGRFSGRQFSNSRSEMNVSTLELGDSALYLCASSLAPTGSSYEQYFGPGTRLTVT.

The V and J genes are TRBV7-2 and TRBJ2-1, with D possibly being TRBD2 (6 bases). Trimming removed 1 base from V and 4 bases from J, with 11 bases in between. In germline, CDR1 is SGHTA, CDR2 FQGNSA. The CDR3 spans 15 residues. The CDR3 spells CASSLGGDLYNEQFF. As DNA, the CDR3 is TGTGCCAGCAGCTTAGGGGGGGACTTATACAATGAGCAGTTCTTC.

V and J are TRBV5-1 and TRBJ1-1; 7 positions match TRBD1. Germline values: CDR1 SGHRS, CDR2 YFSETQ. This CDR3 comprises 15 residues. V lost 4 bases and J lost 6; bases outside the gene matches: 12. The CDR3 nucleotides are TGCGCCAGCAGCATTCGACAGGGAAGGACTCCTGAAGCTTTCTTT. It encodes CASSIRQGRTPEAFF.

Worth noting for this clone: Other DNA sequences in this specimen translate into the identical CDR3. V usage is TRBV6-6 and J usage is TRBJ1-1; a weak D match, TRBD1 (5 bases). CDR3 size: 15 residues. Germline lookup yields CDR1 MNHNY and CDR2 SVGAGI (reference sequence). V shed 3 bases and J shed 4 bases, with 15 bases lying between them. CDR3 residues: CASSYRGRATTEAFF. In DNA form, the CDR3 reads TGTGCCAGCAGTTATAGGGGTCGGGCAACCACTGAAGCTTTCTTT.

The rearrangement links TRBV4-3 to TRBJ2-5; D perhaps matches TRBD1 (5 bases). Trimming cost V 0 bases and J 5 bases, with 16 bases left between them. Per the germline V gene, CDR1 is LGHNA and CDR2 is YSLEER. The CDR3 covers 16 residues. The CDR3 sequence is CASSQDRAGWDETQYF. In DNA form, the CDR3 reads TGCGCCAGCAGCCAAGATAGGGCAGGGTGGGATGAGACCCAGTACTTC.